The clone carrying this TCR beta chain was counted a few times. In germline, CDR1 is MNHEY, CDR2 SMNVEV (reference sequence). The CDR3 consists of 14 residues. Trimming at V came to 5 bases and at J to 12 bases, leaving 10 bases not matched to a gene. Sample-barcoded 5' priming and a J-beta primer mix drove a second PCR of about 7 to 12 cycles. Tags on each cDNA molecule came from a template-switch adaptor with 12 random nucleotides. TCRdb ran MiXCR on the 5' RACE reads and lists one entry per CDR3 protein. This sample yields some 920,000 distinct CDR3 sequences, of which roughly 50% are seen a single time; about a fifth belongs to the top ten. The data were obtained in a study of blood T cells in healthy people across ages. Whole-study context: Roughly one uniquely barcoded beta molecule per two T cells was captured.

Each of the donors had 8 to 10 milliliters of peripheral blood drawn into EDTA-treated Vacutainer tubes. Isolated PBMCs totaled at least 6 million in each sample. This receptor was obtained from a woman aged 60-75 years in good health. The chain combines TRBV27 with TRBJ2-1; 10 positions agree with TRBD2. The sample consisted of blood. The CDR3 nucleotides read TGTGCCAGCAGTGCCCTAGCGGGGGTTGGAGGGCAGTTCTTC. Residues: CASSALAGVGGQFF.